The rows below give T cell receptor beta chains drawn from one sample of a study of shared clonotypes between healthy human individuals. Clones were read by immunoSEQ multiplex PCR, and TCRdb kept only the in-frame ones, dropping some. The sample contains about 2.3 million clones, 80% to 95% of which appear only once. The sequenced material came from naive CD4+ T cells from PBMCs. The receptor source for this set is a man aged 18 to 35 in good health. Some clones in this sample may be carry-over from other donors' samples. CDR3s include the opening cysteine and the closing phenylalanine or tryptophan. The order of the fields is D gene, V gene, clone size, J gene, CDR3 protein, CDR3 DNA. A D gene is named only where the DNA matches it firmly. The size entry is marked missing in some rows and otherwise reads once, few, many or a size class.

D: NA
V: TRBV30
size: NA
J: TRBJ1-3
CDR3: CAWSVSTGSGNTIYF
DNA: TGTGCCTGGAGTGTCTCGACAGGCTCTGGAAACACCATATATTTT

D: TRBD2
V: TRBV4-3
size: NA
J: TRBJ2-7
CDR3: CASSQVLTSGPYEQYF
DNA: TGCGCCAGCAGCCAAGTTTTGACTAGCGGTCCCTACGAGCAGTACTTC

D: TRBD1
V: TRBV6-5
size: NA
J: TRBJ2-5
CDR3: CASKRTGRETQYF
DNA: TGTGCCAGCAAACGGACAGGGCGAGAGACCCAGTACTTC

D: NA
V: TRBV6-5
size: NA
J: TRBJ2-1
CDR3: CASSYVQGSDEQFF
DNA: TGTGCCAGCAGTTACGTCCAGGGGAGCGATGAGCAGTTCTTC

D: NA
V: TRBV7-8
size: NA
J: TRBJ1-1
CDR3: CASSFTETDTEAFF
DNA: TGTGCCAGCAGCTTCACAGAGACAGACACTGAAGCTTTCTTT

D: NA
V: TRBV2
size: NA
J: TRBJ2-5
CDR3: CASSDQGRETQYF
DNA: TGTGCCAGCAGTGATCAGGGGAGGGAGACCCAGTACTTC

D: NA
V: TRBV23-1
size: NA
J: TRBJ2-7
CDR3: CASSQLEQSYEQYF
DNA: TGCGCCAGCAGTCAACTTGAACAGTCCTACGAGCAGTACTTC

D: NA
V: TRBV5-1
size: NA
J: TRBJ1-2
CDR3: CASSLATGLGYGYTF
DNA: TGCGCCAGCAGCTTGGCTACAGGCCTGGGATATGGCTACACCTTC

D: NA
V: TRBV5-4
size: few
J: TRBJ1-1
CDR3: CASSLEGGTEAFF
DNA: TGTGCCAGCAGCTTGGAAGGCGGAACTGAAGCTTTCTTT

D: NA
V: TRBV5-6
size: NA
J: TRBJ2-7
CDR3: CASSRPTYEQYF
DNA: TGTGCCAGCAGCCGACCGACCTACGAGCAGTACTTC

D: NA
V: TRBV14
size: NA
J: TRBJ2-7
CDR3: CASSQVPLAYYEQYF
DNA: TGTGCCAGCAGCCAAGTCCCACTAGCTTACTACGAGCAGTACTTC

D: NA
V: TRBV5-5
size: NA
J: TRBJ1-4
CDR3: CASSLLVNEKLFF
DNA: TGTGCCAGCAGTTTGCTGGTTAATGAAAAACTGTTTTTT

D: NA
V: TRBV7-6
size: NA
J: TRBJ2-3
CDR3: CASSLGRGNTLTHTQYF
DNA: TGTGCCAGCAGCTTAGGCCGCGGGAATACCCTCACACATACGCAGTATTTT

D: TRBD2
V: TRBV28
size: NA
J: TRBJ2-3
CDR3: CASSSAGGRPDTQYF
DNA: TGTGCCAGCAGTTCGGCGGGAGGGCGTCCAGATACGCAGTATTTT

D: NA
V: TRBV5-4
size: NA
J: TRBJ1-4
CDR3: CASTPGRGTTNEKLFF
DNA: TGTGCCAGCACCCCCGGGAGGGGGACAACTAATGAAAAACTGTTTTTT

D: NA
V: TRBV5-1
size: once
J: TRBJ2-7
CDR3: CASARGYEQYF
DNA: TGCGCCAGCGCCAGGGGCTACGAGCAGTACTTC

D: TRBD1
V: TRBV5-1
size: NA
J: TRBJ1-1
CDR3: CASSPGQANTEAFF
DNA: TGCGCCAGCAGCCCGGGACAGGCGAACACTGAAGCTTTCTTT

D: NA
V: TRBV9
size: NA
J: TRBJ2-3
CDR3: CASSVFGTGGTDTQYF
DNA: TGTGCCAGCAGCGTGTTCGGGACGGGAGGCACAGATACGCAGTATTTT

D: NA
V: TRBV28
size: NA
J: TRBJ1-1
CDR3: CASSLPGSGTEAFF
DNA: TGTGCCAGCAGTCTACCGGGGAGCGGGACTGAAGCTTTCTTT

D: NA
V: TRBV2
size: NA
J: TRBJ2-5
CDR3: CASSGAGLTQETQYF
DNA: TGTGCCAGCAGTGGGGCGGGACTTACCCAAGAGACCCAGTACTTC

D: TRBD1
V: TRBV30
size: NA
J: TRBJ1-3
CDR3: CGPTRGPGNTIYF
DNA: TGTGGCCCGACAAGGGGGCCTGGAAACACCATATATTTT

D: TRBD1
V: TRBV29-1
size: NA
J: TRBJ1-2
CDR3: CSVWDRRLAGYTF
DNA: TGCAGCGTATGGGACAGGAGGTTGGCCGGCTACACCTTC

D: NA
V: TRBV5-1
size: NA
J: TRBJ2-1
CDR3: CASSLAVGTDNEQFF
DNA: TGCGCCAGCAGCTTAGCAGTAGGAACTGACAATGAGCAGTTCTTC

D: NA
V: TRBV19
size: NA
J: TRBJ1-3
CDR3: CASSPRGTASGNTIYF
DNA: TGTGCCAGTAGTCCGCGCGGGACGGCCTCTGGAAACACCATATATTTT

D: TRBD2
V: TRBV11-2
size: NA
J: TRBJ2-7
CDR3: CASSLVGGGLPSYEQYF
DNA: TGTGCCAGCAGCTTAGTTGGGGGGGGACTCCCATCCTACGAGCAGTACTTC

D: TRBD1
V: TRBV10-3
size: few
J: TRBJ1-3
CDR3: CAISESDRGLYF
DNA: TGTGCCATCAGTGAGTCGGACAGGGGTCTATATTTT

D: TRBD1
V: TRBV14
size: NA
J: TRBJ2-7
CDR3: CASSLRTLPGQGTSYEQYF
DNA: TGTGCCAGCAGCCTCAGAACGTTACCGGGACAGGGTACTTCCTACGAGCAGTACTTC

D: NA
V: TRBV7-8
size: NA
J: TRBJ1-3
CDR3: CASSLTPGHLSGNTIYF
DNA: TGTGCCAGCAGCTTAACTCCGGGACATTTATCCGGAAACACCATATATTTT

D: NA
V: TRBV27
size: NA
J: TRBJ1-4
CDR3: CASSLFFRGANEKLFF
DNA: TGTGCCAGCAGTTTATTTTTCAGGGGAGCTAATGAAAAACTGTTTTTT

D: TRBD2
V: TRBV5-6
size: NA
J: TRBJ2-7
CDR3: CASSVGGSFSYEQYF
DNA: TGTGCCAGCAGCGTTGGCGGGAGCTTCTCCTACGAGCAGTACTTC

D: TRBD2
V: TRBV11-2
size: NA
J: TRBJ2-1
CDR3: CASSTLAGGRSYNEQFF
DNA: TGTGCCAGCAGCACCTTAGCGGGAGGGCGTTCCTACAATGAGCAGTTCTTC

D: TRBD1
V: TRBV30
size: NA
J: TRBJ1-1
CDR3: CAWSVSSTGGTEAFF
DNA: TGTGCCTGGAGTGTTTCCTCGACAGGGGGCACTGAAGCTTTCTTT

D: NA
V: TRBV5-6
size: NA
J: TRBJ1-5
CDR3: CASSLWRQPNQPQHF
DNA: TGTGCCAGCAGCTTGTGGAGACAGCCCAATCAGCCCCAGCATTTT

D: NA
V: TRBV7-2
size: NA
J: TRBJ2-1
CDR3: CASSLVGFSSYNEQFF
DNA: TGTGCCAGCAGCTTAGTTGGCTTTAGCTCCTACAATGAGCAGTTCTTC

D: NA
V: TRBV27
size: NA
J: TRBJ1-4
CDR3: CASSFEGGNEKLFF
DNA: TGTGCCAGCAGTTTCGAGGGGGGTAATGAAAAACTGTTTTTT

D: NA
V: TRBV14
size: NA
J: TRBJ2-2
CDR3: CASSQAVGPGELFF
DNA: TGTGCCAGCAGCCAAGCCGTGGGTCCCGGGGAGCTGTTTTTT

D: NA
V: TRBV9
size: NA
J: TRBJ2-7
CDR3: CASSVGMRGAYEQYF
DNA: TGTGCCAGCAGCGTAGGTATGAGGGGCGCCTACGAGCAGTACTTC

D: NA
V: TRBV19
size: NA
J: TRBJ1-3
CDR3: CASTSRGQGLLFSGNTIYF
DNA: TGTGCCAGTACGAGTAGGGGCCAGGGCCTACTCTTCTCTGGAAACACCATATATTTT

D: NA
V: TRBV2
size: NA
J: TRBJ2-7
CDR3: CASRETSSGYEQYF
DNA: TGTGCCAGCAGGGAAACTAGCTCGGGCTACGAGCAGTACTTC

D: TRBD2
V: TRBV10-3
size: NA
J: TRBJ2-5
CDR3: CAISKLAGGGETQYF
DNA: TGTGCCATCAGTAAACTAGCGGGCGGCGGGGAGACCCAGTACTTC

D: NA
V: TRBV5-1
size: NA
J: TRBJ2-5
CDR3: CASSLSTGAPETQYF
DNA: TGCGCCAGCAGCTTGTCTACGGGAGCTCCAGAGACCCAGTACTTC

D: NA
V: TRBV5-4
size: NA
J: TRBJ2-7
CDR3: CASSTKGGVPYEQYF
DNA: TGTGCCAGCAGCACGAAGGGGGGGGTCCCCTACGAGCAGTACTTC

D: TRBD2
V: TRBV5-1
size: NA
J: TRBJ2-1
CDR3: CASIKAGGGNEQFF
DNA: TGCGCCAGCATAAAGGCGGGAGGAGGAAATGAGCAGTTCTTC

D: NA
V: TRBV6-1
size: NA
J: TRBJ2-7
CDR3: CASEEGRTYEQYF
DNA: TGTGCCAGCGAAGAAGGACGGACCTACGAGCAGTACTTC

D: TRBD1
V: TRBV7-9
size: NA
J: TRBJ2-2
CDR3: CASSFKQGVVGELFF
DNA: TGTGCCAGCAGCTTTAAACAGGGGGTCGTCGGGGAGCTGTTTTTT

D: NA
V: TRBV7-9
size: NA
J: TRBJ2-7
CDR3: CASSLVSSYEQYF
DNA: TGTGCCAGCAGCTTAGTGAGCTCCTACGAGCAGTACTTC

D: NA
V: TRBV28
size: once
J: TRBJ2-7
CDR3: CASRSNSYEQYF
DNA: TGTGCCAGCAGGAGTAACAGTTACGAGCAGTACTTC

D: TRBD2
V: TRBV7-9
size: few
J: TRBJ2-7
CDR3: CAGSAGTAGLAGAYEQYF
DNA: TGTGCCGGATCTGCCGGGACAGCGGGACTAGCGGGAGCCTACGAGCAGTACTTC

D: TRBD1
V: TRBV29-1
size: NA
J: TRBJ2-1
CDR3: CSVVGQGILISDEQFF
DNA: TGCAGCGTTGTCGGACAGGGTATTTTGATAAGCGATGAGCAGTTCTTC

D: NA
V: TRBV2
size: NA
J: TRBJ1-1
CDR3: CASSAATNTEAFF
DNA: TGTGCCAGCAGTGCTGCCACGAACACTGAAGCTTTCTTT

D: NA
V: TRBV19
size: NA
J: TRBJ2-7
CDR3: CASQHYSGEQYF
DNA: TGTGCCAGTCAGCACTACTCCGGCGAGCAGTACTTC

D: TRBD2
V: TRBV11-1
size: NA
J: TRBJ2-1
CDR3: CASSRPGTSAHNEQFF
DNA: TGTGCCAGCAGTCGCCCCGGGACTAGCGCTCACAATGAGCAGTTCTTC

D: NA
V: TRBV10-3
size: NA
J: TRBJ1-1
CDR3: CAISPLNTGAFF
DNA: TGTGCCATCAGTCCCTTAAACACTGGAGCTTTCTTT

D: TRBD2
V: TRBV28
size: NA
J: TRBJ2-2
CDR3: CATARGAGELFF
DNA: TGTGCCACCGCACGGGGGGCCGGGGAGCTGTTTTTT

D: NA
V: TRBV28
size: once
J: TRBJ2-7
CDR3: CASSPTGREQYF
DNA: TGTGCCAGCAGTCCCACAGGGCGCGAGCAGTACTTC

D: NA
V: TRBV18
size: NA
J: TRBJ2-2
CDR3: CASSPIPVLGASNTGELFF
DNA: TGTGCCAGCTCACCAATCCCCGTTCTCGGGGCCTCGAACACCGGGGAGCTGTTTTTT

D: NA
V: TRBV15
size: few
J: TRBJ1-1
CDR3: CATSRDLGDTEAFF
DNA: TGTGCCACCAGCAGAGATTTGGGGGACACTGAAGCTTTCTTT